This T cell receptor (beta chain) was documented in a study of control samples from healthy donors and cancer patients (dated by TCRdb to the early 2020s). On this clone: Its antigen has not been determined. No qualities accompany the bases; no much larger clone lies one base away.

CDR1 MNHEY and CDR2 SMNVEV were looked up in the germline V gene (reference sequence). V is reduced by 0 bases and J by 0 bases, leaving a spacing of 6 bases between them. The CDR3 spans 14 residues, from the cysteine through the phenylalanine. The read is trimmed to its CDR3 DNA, 42 bases read in frame from base 1. The method was the immunoSEQ multiplex PCR assay. This is the immuneACCESS table as TCRdb keeps it, with only in-frame sequences that have V and J called. A part of the clones is gone; compared with another copy, unresolved V genes explain less than half, and the rest is unexplained. The sample profile shows about 85,000 clones; approximately 90% of them were found once. The top ten constitute less than 4.5% of the sample.

This chain is built from TRBV27 and TRBJ2-7; no confident D gene assignment can be made. Source material: blood. The origin of this receptor is a woman younger than 30 in good health. This receptor carries the CDR3 CASSLSGLSYEQYF. The DNA sequence follows: TGTGCCAGCAGTTTATCCGGGCTCTCCTACGAGCAGTACTTC.